The T cell receptor (beta chain) described here comes from a study of tumor and adjacent non-tumor tissue in lung cancer. Turning to the study itself: Stage I to III disease affected over nine men and about five women aged roughly 31 to 85.

The sample holds a few counts of this clonotype. Its antigen is still unknown. Study observations and caveats: Top 100 clones took a larger repertoire share in normal lung. Significantly higher TCR diversity was found in tumor than normal lung.

TCRbeta libraries were built with three rounds of nested PCR, modified from ARM-PCR. One entry per CDR3 protein results from TCRdb running MiXCR on the multiplex PCR reads. The repertoire holds under 150,000 distinct CDR3 sequences, approximately 64% seen once, with roughly 18% in the top ten. The CDR3 has 13 residues. Germline V gives CDR1 MNHEY, CDR2 SVGAGI. The V gene lost 4 bases and the J gene lost 4 bases, with 7 bases spanning the gap. No cell sorting was done before RNA was extracted from the tissue. This TCR came from a man aged 55 to 69 with small cell lung cancer. The V call is TRBV6-5, the J call TRBJ1-4; the D is unclear. Sequencing was done on a sample of lung tumor tissue. CDR3 DNA: TGTGCCAGCAGTTCTAGGAGTAATGAAAAACTGTTTTTT. It encodes CASSSRSNEKLFF.